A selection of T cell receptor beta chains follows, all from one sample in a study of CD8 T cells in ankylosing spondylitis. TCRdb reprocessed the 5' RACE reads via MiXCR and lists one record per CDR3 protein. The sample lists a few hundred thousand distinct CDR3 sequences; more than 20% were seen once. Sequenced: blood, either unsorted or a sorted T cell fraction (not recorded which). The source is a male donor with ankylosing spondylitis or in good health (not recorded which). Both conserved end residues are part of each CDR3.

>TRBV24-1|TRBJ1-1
CATSGPVRCQVFFYTEAFF
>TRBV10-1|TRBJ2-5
CASSTGTGYQETQYF
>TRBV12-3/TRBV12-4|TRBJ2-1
CASSSLAGKGNEQFF
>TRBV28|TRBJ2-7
CASRGSKDEQYF
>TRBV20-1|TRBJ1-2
CSAEGMGNYGYTF
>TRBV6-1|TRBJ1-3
CASSPATGRGGNTIYF
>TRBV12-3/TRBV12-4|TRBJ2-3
CASSLGTGDPDTQYF
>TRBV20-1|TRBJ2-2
CSARAPTVTGELFF
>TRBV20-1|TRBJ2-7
CTTFAGPPRGEQYF
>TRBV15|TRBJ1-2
CATSTYLHNGRTNYGYTF
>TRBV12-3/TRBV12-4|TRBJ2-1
CASSLQGWHEQFF
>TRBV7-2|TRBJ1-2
CASSLGGARGYTF
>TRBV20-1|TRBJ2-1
CSARVPVNEQFF
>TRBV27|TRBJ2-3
CASRTSTDTQYF